The clone carrying this TCR beta chain was seen ten or more times. No antigen is known for it. The data are from a study of regulatory T cells in long-lasting Graves disease. The study, taken as a whole, reports: Only a small sample size was used, which may have cut accuracy. Persistent disease was characterized by preferential usage of TRBV28, TRBJ1-2 and TRBJ2-5.

CDR3-region Arm-PCR and iRepertoire HTBI primers produced the TCR beta libraries. TCRdb analysed the multiplex PCR reads with MiXCR anew, one entry per CDR3 protein. Of hundreds of thousands of distinct CDR3 sequences listed, about 16% are singletons. Time point: newly diagnosed GD, antithyroid drugs for less than 3 months. RNA isolated from PBMCs was used to make the TCR library. J was trimmed by 4 bases and V by 4 bases; bases with no gene match: 6. This CDR3 spans 16 amino acids. Germline V CDR1 and CDR2: SGHAT, FQNNGV. The sequence was collected from a female donor with Graves disease. This specimen consisted of peripheral blood mononuclear cells (PBMCs), obtained at new diagnosis, from a patient treated with antithyroid drugs. The V call is TRBV11-2, the J call TRBJ2-1; 11 bases are a match to TRBD2. CDR3 sequence (DNA): TGTGCCAGCAGCTCGCAAACTAGCGGGGGTTACAATGAGCAGTTCTTC. Translated: CASSSQTSGGYNEQFF.